The following is a T cell receptor (beta chain) sequence with its context. What it binds is not known. This sample was taken from a study of cytomegalovirus exposure and HLA in healthy donors. Study-wide results and caveats: According to a later analysis, most TCR beta chains associated with CMV appeared HLA-restricted.

The ends were cut back, 6 bases at V and 2 bases at J, with 14 bases in the middle. The CDR3 contains 15 residues. The germline V gene encodes CDR1 MNHEY and CDR2 SVGAGI. Researchers ran the PCR with 60 Vbeta and 13 Jbeta primers. Sequenced by immunoSEQ multiplex PCR; TCRdb stores in-frame clones only, minus some. The sample holds approximately 100,000 clones, approximately 76% seen once. The V and J genes are TRBV6-5 and TRBJ2-1; D remains unclear. The receptor was isolated from a woman aged 45-59 years in good health and CMV-seropositive. What was sequenced was PBMCs. The CDR3 reads CASSHSSRTYNEQFF. The DNA for the CDR3 is TGTGCCAGCAGCCACTCCAGCAGGACCTACAATGAGCAGTTCTTC.